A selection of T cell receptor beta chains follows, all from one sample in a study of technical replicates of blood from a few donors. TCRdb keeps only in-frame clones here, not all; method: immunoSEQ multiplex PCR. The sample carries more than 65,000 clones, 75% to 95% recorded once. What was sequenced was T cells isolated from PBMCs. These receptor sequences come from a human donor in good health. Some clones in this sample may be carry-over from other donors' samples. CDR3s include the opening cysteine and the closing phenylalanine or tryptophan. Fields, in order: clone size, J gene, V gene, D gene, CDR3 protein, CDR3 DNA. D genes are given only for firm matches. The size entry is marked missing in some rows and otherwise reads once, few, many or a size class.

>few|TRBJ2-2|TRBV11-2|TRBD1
CASSVSTGDNGELFF
TGTGCCAGCAGCGTCTCGACAGGGGACAACGGGGAGCTGTTTTTT
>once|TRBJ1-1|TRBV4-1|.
CASSQRPGSKNTEAFF
TGCGCCAGCAGCCAAAGGCCTGGGAGCAAGAACACTGAAGCTTTCTTT
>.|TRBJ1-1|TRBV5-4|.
CASSFGGMNTEAFF
TGTGCCAGCAGCTTTGGGGGCATGAACACTGAAGCTTTCTTT
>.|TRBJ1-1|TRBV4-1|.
CASSHPGGNTEAFF
TGCGCCAGCAGCCACCCTGGAGGGAACACTGAAGCTTTCTTT
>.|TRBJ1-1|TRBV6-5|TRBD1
CASRGQGEAFF
TGTGCCAGCAGGGGACAGGGGGAAGCTTTCTTT
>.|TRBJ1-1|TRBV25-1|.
CASSDPGRSGTEAFF
TGTGCCAGCAGTGATCCAGGGCGGAGCGGGACTGAAGCTTTCTTT
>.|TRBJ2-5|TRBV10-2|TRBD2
CASSGGGRETQYF
TGCGCCAGTAGCGGCGGGGGGCGGGAGACCCAGTACTTC
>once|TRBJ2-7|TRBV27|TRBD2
CASSLSPGRSSYEQYF
TGTGCCAGCAGTTTATCTCCCGGGAGGAGCTCCTACGAGCAGTACTTC
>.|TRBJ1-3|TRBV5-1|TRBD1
CASSPGQGSSGNTIYF
TGCGCCAGCAGCCCCGGACAGGGTTCCTCTGGAAACACCATATATTTT
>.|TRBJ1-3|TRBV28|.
CASRDRGGGNTIYF
TGTGCCAGCAGAGATCGGGGGGGTGGAAACACCATATATTTT
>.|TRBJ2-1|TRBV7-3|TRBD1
CASSWGQTDWNEQFF
TGTGCCAGCAGCTGGGGACAGACGGACTGGAATGAGCAGTTCTTC
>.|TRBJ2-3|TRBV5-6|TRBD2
CAGRLAGSTDTQYF
TGTGCCGGAAGACTAGCGGGTAGCACAGATACGCAGTATTTT
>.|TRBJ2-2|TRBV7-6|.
CASSLKNGELFF
TGTGCCAGCAGTCTTAAAAACGGGGAGCTGTTTTTT
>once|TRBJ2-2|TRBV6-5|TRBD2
CASRKLAGNTGELFF
TGTGCCAGCAGAAAACTAGCGGGGAACACCGGGGAGCTGTTTTTT
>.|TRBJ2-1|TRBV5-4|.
CASSLGLGQGGDEQFF
TGTGCCAGCAGCTTAGGTCTCGGCCAGGGGGGCGATGAGCAGTTCTTC
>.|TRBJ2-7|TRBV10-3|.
CAITETHRSYEQYF
TGTGCCATCACAGAGACTCACCGGTCCTACGAGCAGTACTTC
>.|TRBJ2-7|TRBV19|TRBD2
CASSPERGFSYEQYF
TGTGCCAGTAGCCCCGAGCGGGGGTTCTCCTACGAGCAGTACTTC
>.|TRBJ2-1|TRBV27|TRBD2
CASKRGGLAGDSFYNEQFF
TGTGCCAGCAAGAGGGGGGGACTAGCGGGGGACTCCTTTTACAATGAGCAGTTCTTC
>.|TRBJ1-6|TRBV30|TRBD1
CAIDRGMESPLHF
TGTGCCATAGACAGGGGCATGGAGTCACCCCTCCACTTT
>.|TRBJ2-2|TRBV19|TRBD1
CATRGGTGGTGELFF
TGTGCCACCAGAGGGGGGACAGGGGGCACTGGGGAGCTGTTTTTT
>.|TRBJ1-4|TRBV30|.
CAWSAPDRTNEKLFF
TGTGCCTGGAGTGCCCCGGACAGAACTAATGAAAAACTGTTTTTT
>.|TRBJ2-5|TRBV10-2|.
CASTPGFPETQYF
TGCGCCAGCACGCCCGGGTTCCCGGAGACCCAGTACTTC
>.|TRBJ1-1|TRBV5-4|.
CASSPSPGAEAFF
TGTGCCAGCAGTCCCTCCCCCGGGGCTGAAGCTTTCTTT
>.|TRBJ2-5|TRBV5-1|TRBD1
CASSLTGTGIETQYF
TGCGCCAGCAGCTTGACCGGGACAGGGATCGAGACCCAGTACTTC
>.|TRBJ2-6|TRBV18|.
CASSPPGVSSGANVLTF
TGTGCCAGCTCCCCTCCAGGGGTTAGCTCTGGGGCCAACGTCCTGACTTTC
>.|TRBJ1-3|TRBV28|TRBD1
CASSLGTGSDF
TGTGCCAGCAGTTTGGGGACAGGGTCGGATTTT
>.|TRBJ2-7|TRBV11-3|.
CASSGGVRCYSYEQYF
TGTGCCAGCAGCGGAGGGGTACGATGTTACTCCTACGAGCAGTACTTC
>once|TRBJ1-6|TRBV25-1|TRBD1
CASSDGQGLPLHF
TGTGCCAGCAGTGACGGACAGGGGTTACCCCTCCACTTT
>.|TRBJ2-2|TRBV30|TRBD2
CAWTWGGIGAGELFF
TGTGCCTGGACCTGGGGGGGTATAGGTGCCGGGGAGCTGTTTTTT
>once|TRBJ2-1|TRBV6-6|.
CASSYSGGSDEQFF
TGTGCCAGCAGTTACTCGGGGGGAAGCGATGAGCAGTTCTTC